These T cell receptor beta chains were read from a single sample in a study of shared clonotypes between healthy human individuals. Profiling relied on immunoSEQ multiplex PCR, and the TCRdb table lists in-frame clones only, not all of them. The sample holds roughly 2,500,000 clones, 80% to 95% seen once. The source material was naive CD4+ T cells from PBMCs. These receptors were obtained from a man between 18 and 35 years old in good health. Some clones in this sample may be carry-over from other donors' samples. CDR3s leave out the opening cysteine and the closing phenylalanine or tryptophan.

>TRBV13|TRBJ2-7
ASSLQGGSGVVG
>TRBV5-5|TRBJ1-2
ASSPTGQGEGYT
>TRBV7-2|TRBJ2-5
ASSTRLAGETQY
>TRBV19|TRBJ2-3
ASSILLGGADVTQY
>TRBV5-6|TRBJ1-2
ASSPDVGAGYGYT
>TRBV20-1|TRBJ1-2
SLRPTGVNI
>TRBV5-6|TRBJ1-3
ASSLVFTGNTIY
>TRBV5-1|TRBJ2-5
ASSSGHQRETQY
>TRBV7-2|TRBJ2-1
ASLPRGLVHYGQF
>TRBV29-1|TRBJ2-7
SVGLATYEQY
>TRBV5-4|TRBJ2-5
ASSTRQGVTETQY
>TRBV5-4|TRBJ1-2
ASSLVRGSGGYT
>TRBV19|TRBJ2-1
ASSPWTSGTGNEQF
>TRBV7-2|TRBJ2-7
ASSRRTVYEQY
>TRBV7-9|TRBJ1-1
ASSLALVNTEAF
>TRBV2|TRBJ1-2
ASSVYQTDRIYGYT
>TRBV5-1|TRBJ2-7
ASSGGGGNSYEQY
>TRBV7-3|TRBJ2-2
ASSLIPSPAGELF
>TRBV6-5|TRBJ2-2
ASSYPDSTGELF
>TRBV28|TRBJ1-5
ASSDRTLGNQPQH
>TRBV19|TRBJ2-1
ASSMAGGGQF
>TRBV30|TRBJ1-3
AWSVLGAQGNTIY
>TRBV7-2|TRBJ2-3
ASSFGRGNTDTQY
>TRBV27|TRBJ2-2
ASSQGQPTGELF
>TRBV27|TRBJ2-7
ASSPQGQLQN
>TRBV28|TRBJ2-7
ASRGPTGGTGEQY
>TRBV7-9|TRBJ2-2
ASSLGTGAGTGELF
>TRBV6-1|TRBJ1-5
ASSENWRGGQPQH
>TRBV18|TRBJ2-3
ASSTDTQY
>TRBV2|TRBJ1-1
ASRVGQNTEAF
>TRBV6-5|TRBJ1-1
ASSDSGRRGTEAF
>TRBV28|TRBJ2-7
ASSPPGLLAYEQY
>TRBV6-1|TRBJ2-1
ASSVWGAAYNEQF
>TRBV7-2|TRBJ2-1
ASSFRQGARAWEQF
>TRBV28|TRBJ1-4
ASSLRRGRGNEKLF
>TRBV29-1|TRBJ2-7
SVLSGGRSYEQY
>TRBV4-1|TRBJ1-3
ASSQQNGNTIY
>TRBV6-1|TRBJ2-1
ASSDNRGLQVGNEQF